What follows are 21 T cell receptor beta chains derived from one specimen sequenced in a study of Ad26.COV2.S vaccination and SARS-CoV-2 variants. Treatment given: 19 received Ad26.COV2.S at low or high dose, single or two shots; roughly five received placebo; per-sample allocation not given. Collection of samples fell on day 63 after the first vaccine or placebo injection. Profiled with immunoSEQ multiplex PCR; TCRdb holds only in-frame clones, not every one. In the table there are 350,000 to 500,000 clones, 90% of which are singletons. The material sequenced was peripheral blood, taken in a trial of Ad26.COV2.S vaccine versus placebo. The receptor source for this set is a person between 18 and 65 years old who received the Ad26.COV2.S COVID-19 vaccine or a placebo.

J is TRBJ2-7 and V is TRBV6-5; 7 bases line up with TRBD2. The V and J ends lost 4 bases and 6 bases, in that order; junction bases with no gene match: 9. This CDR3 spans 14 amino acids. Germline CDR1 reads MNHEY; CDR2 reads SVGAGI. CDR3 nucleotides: TGTGCCAGCAGTTTAACGGGGGACTATCGCGAGCAGTACTTC. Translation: CASSLTGDYREQYF.

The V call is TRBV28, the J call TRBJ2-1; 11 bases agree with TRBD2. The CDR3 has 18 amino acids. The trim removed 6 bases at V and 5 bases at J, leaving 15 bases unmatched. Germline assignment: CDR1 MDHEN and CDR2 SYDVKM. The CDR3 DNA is TGTGCCAGCAGACTCATAGCGGGAGGGGTAGTTAGCCACAATGAGCAGTTCTTC. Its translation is CASRLIAGGVVSHNEQFF.

The CDR3 sequence is CASSVAAGSQETQYF. The CDR3 DNA reads as TGTGCCAGCAGCGTAGCCGCAGGGTCGCAAGAGACCCAGTACTTC. The chain uses TRBV9 and TRBJ2-5; tentatively, D is TRBD1 (5 bases). The CDR3 extends over 15 amino acids. The V gene's germline CDR1 is SGDLS and CDR2 YYNGEE. V was cut by 0 bases and J by 2 bases, with 11 bases left in between.

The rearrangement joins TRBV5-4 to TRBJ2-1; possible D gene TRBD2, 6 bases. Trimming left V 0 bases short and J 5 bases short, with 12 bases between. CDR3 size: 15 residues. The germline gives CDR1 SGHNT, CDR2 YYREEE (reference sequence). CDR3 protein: CASSLAGGADNEQFF. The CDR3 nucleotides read TGTGCCAGCAGCTTGGCTGGCGGGGCAGACAATGAGCAGTTCTTC.

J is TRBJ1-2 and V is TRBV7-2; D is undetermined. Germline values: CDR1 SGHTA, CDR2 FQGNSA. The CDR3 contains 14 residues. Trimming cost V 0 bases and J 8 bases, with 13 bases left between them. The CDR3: CASSLAETTGGYTF. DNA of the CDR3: TGTGCCAGCAGCTTAGCGGAGACAACCGGGGGCTACACCTTC.

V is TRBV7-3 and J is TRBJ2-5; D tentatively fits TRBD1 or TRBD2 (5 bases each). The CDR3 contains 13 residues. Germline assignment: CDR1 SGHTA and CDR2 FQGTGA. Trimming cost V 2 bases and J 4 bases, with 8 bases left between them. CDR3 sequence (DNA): TGTGCCAGCAGCTTATTTGGGGGAGAGACCCAGTACTTC. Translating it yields CASSLFGGETQYF.

This CDR3 reads CAISEGKSGNEQFF. In DNA, the CDR3 is TGTGCCATCAGTGAAGGGAAATCGGGCAATGAGCAGTTCTTC. The chain has TRBV10-3 and TRBJ2-1; D is ambiguous. Trimming stripped 3 bases from V and 6 bases from J, with 12 bases between. The CDR3 extends over 14 amino acids. Germline CDR1 and CDR2: ENHRY and SYGVKD.

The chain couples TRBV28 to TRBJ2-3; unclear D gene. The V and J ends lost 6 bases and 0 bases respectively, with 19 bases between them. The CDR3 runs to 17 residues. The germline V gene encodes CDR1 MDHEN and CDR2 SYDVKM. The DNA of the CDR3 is TGTGCCAGCAGAACAGCCCCCGCCTTTACTAGCACAGATACGCAGTATTTT. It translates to CASRTAPAFTSTDTQYF.

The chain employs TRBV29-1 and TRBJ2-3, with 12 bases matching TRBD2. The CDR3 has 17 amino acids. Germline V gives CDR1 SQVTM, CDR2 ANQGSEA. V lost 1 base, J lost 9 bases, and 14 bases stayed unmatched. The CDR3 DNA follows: TGCAGCGTTGAAGGGGCGACTAGCGGGAGCCTTAGGGGGACGCAGTATTTT. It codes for CSVEGATSGSLRGTQYF.

This chain's CDR3 is CASSPLSRGGPYNEQFF. The CDR3 region has the DNA TGTGCCAGCAGCCCTTTAAGTAGGGGGGGGCCCTACAATGAGCAGTTCTTC. The gene calls are TRBV7-6 and TRBJ2-1; maybe TRBD2 (7 bases). Germline V CDR1 and CDR2: SGHVS, FNYEAQ. There are 17 residues in the CDR3. V was trimmed by 5 bases and J by 2 bases, leaving 19 bases between them. The whole variable domain, remainder taken from reference TRBV7-6 and TRBJ2-1, is GAGVSQSPRYKVTKRGQDVALRCDPISGHVSLYWYRQALGQGPEFLTYFNYEAQQDKSGLPNDRFSAERPEGSISTLTIQRTEQRDSAMYRCASSPLSRGGPYNEQFFGPGTRLTVL.

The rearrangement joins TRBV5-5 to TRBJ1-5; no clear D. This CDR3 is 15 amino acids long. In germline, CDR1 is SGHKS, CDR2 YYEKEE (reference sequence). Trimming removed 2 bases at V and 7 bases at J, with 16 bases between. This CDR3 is CASSLSLGVSQPQHF. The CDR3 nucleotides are TGTGCCAGCAGCTTATCCCTGGGAGTGTCACAGCCCCAGCATTTT.

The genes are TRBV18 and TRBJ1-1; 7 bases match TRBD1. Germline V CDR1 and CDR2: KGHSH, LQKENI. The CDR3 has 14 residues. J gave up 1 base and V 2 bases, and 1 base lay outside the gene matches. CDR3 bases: TGTGCCAGCTCACCATGGGACAGGAACACTGAAGCTTTCTTT. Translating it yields CASSPWDRNTEAFF.

The CDR3 region is CASSYTGYTDTQYF. The DNA for the CDR3 is TGTGCCAGCAGTTATACGGGATACACAGATACGCAGTATTTT. The rearrangement uses TRBV6-2 or TRBV6-3 and TRBJ2-3, with D perhaps TRBD2 (5 bases). Germline-derived CDR1 and CDR2 are MNHEY and SVGEGT. Trimming removed 3 bases from V and 2 bases from J, with 9 bases in between. The length of the CDR3 is 14 residues.

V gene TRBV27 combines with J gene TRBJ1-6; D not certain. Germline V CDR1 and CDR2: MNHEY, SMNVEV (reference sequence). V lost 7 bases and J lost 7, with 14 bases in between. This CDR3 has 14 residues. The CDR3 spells CASMADPGNSPLHF. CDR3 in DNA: TGTGCCAGCATGGCTGATCCTGGGAATTCACCCCTCCACTTT.

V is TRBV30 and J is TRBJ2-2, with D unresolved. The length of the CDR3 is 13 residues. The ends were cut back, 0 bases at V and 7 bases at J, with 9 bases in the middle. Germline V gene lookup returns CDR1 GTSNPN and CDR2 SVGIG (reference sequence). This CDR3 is CAWSVLSGGELFF. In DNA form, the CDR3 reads TGTGCCTGGAGTGTACTGTCGGGCGGGGAGCTGTTTTTT.

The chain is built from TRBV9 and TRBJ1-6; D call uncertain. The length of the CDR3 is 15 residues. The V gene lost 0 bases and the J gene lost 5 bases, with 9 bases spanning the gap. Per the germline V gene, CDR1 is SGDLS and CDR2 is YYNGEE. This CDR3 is CASSVGGPHNSPLHF. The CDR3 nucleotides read TGTGCCAGCAGCGTAGGAGGGCCACATAATTCACCCCTCCACTTT.

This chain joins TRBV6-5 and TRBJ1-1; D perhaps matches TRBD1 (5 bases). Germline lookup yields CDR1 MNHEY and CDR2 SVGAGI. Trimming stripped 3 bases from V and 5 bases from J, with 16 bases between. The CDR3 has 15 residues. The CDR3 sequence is CASSYYNGAPTEAFF. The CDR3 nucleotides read TGTGCCAGCAGTTATTATAACGGGGCGCCTACTGAAGCTTTCTTT.

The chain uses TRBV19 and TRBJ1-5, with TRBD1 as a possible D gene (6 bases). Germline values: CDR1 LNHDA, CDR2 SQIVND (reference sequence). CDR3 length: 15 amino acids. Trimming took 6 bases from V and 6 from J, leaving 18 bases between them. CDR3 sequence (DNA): TGTGCCAGTAGCCCACAGGGAATCAGAGGTCAGCCCCAGCATTTT. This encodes CASSPQGIRGQPQHF.

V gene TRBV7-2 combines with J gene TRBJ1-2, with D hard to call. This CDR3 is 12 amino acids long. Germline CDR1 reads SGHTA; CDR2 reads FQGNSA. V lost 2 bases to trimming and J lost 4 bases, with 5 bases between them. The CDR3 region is CASSLSPYGYTF. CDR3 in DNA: TGTGCCAGCAGCTTAAGTCCCTATGGCTACACCTTC.

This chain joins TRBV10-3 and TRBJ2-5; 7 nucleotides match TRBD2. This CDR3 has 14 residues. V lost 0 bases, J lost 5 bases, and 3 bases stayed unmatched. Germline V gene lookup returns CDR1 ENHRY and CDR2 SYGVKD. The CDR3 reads CAISESQGGETQYF. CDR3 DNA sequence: TGTGCCATCAGTGAGTCCCAGGGAGGGGAGACCCAGTACTTC.

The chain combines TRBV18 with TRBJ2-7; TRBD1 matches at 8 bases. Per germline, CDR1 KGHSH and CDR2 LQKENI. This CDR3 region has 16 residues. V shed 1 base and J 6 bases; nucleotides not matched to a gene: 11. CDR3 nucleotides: TGTGCCAGCTCACCACTAGATGGACAGGGTAACTCCGAGCAGTACTTC. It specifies CASSPLDGQGNSEQYF.